This is a list of T cell receptor beta chains from one sample in a study of T cells expressing NK-cell markers. Following a re-call of the 5' RACE reads, TCRdb has one entry per CDR3 protein and lacks DNA. In total, the table holds almost 450,000 distinct CDR3 sequences. Sample: blood T cells: a sorted CD56 or NKG2C T cell subset, CD4+ or CD8+ T cells, or bulk PBMC T cells (not recorded which). The receptors originated from a woman between 18 and 75 years old in good health. Both conserved end residues are part of each CDR3. Fields, in order: V gene, J gene, CDR3 protein.

v_gene: TRBV20-1
j_gene: TRBJ2-7
CDR3aa: CSASWGSAYEQYF

v_gene: TRBV18
j_gene: TRBJ2-3
CDR3aa: CASSPGGGGATDTQYF

v_gene: TRBV7-6
j_gene: TRBJ2-7
CDR3aa: CASSLGQGNTYEQYF

v_gene: TRBV7-8
j_gene: TRBJ1-1
CDR3aa: CASSLRQGTEAFF

v_gene: TRBV7-6
j_gene: TRBJ2-5
CDR3aa: CASSLLDLGGETQYF

v_gene: TRBV6-5
j_gene: TRBJ2-7
CDR3aa: CASSYLGPSPYEQYF

v_gene: TRBV20-1
j_gene: TRBJ2-5
CDR3aa: CSARSGAFQETQYF

v_gene: TRBV14
j_gene: TRBJ1-6
CDR3aa: CASSPVAGFNSPLHF

v_gene: TRBV7-2
j_gene: TRBJ1-1
CDR3aa: CASGWVNTEAFF

v_gene: TRBV28
j_gene: TRBJ2-7
CDR3aa: CASSRELAGDYEQYF

v_gene: TRBV12-3/TRBV12-4
j_gene: TRBJ2-3
CDR3aa: CASRPRGMSTDTQYF

v_gene: TRBV25-1
j_gene: TRBJ1-5
CDR3aa: CASRGTGSRIEPQHF

v_gene: TRBV4-3
j_gene: TRBJ1-2
CDR3aa: CASSQEGYGYTF

v_gene: TRBV7-8
j_gene: TRBJ1-2
CDR3aa: CASSFGGGAAYGYTF

v_gene: TRBV29-1
j_gene: TRBJ2-3
CDR3aa: CSELAGALSTDTQYF

v_gene: TRBV7-2
j_gene: TRBJ2-5
CDR3aa: CASSLGVSLETQYF

v_gene: TRBV29-1
j_gene: TRBJ2-3
CDR3aa: CSVDGLESTDTQYF

v_gene: TRBV28
j_gene: TRBJ2-7
CDR3aa: CASSFRWEQYF

v_gene: TRBV5-1
j_gene: TRBJ1-5
CDR3aa: CASSLGDLNQPQHF

v_gene: TRBV4-1
j_gene: TRBJ1-1
CDR3aa: CASSRESDRNTEAFF

v_gene: TRBV15
j_gene: TRBJ1-3
CDR3aa: CATSRDLRARASGNTIYF

v_gene: TRBV7-8
j_gene: TRBJ2-1
CDR3aa: CASSLWDRGANEQFF

v_gene: TRBV27
j_gene: TRBJ2-2
CDR3aa: CASSLSPPGTGYTGELFF

v_gene: TRBV7-3
j_gene: TRBJ2-2
CDR3aa: CASSLVGGDTGELFF

v_gene: TRBV28
j_gene: TRBJ2-2
CDR3aa: CASSLDSTGFRTGELFF

v_gene: TRBV4-2
j_gene: TRBJ2-1
CDR3aa: CASSQVGWGEQFF